This T cell receptor (beta chain) was recovered during a study of Ad26.COV2.S vaccination and SARS-CoV-2 variants. About the research overall: Donor had been placed in the Ad26.COV2.S arm of the COV1001 trial. Ad26.COV2.S was injected intramuscularly once or twice, 56 days apart.

The treatment denotes: about 20 received Ad26.COV2.S at low or high dose, single or two shots; 5 received placebo; per-sample allocation not given. The investigators took samples on day 63 after the first vaccine or placebo injection. Comment on this clone: What it binds is not known.

Study conclusions and caveats: Non-spike TCR breadth showed similarity between vaccine and placebo recipients. Measurements of TCR breadth and depth may have given underestimates of the total T cell responses.

The V and J ends lost 5 bases and 6 bases respectively, with 8 bases between them. Germline V CDR1 and CDR2: LGHDT, YNNKEL (reference sequence). The CDR3 is 12 residues long. Method: immunoSEQ multiplex PCR; TCRdb's copy keeps in-frame clones and lacks some. This table has roughly 400,000 clones, over 75% appearing once. The TCR comes from a person between 18 and 59 years old who received the Ad26.COV2.S COVID-19 vaccine or a placebo. The material was peripheral blood, obtained in a trial of Ad26.COV2.S vaccine versus placebo. This chain joins TRBV3-1 (or the pseudogene TRBV3-2) and TRBJ2-1, with D unclear. The CDR3 nucleotides read TGTGCCAGCAGCGCCAGTTCCAATGAGCAGTTCTTC. As protein: CASSASSNEQFF.